One and the same sample provided the 18 T cell receptor beta chains below, sequenced in a study of shared T cell receptors in the human thymus. Assay used: immunoSEQ multiplex PCR; TCRdb lists only in-frame clones, some missing. This sample yields about 730,000 clones, of which around 85% are seen a single time; under 0.012% belongs to the top ten. The same sample was also used in a study of human thymus T cells.

The sample was thymocytes. These receptors came from a girl less than two years old with a congenital heart defect.

The chain uses TRBV5-6 and TRBJ2-2; 7 positions match TRBD1. Germline V CDR1 and CDR2: SGHDT, YYEEEE. V trimming: 2 bases; J trimming: 3 bases; junction bases outside the gene matches: 13. There are 18 residues in the CDR3. This chain's CDR3 is CASSFLTPTGWYTGELFF. In DNA form, the CDR3 reads TGTGCCAGCAGCTTCCTAACTCCGACAGGGTGGTACACCGGGGAGCTGTTTTTT.

The chain employs TRBV11-2 and TRBJ1-5, with 8 nucleotides matching TRBD1. Germline assignment: CDR1 SGHAT and CDR2 FQNNGV. The V segment lost 1 base and the J segment 7 bases; nucleotides outside the gene matches: 9. The CDR3 has 16 residues. In nucleotides, the CDR3 is TGTGCCAGCAGCTTAGCTTCCAGGGGGCCGGAGCAGCCCCAGCATTTT. It encodes CASSLASRGPEQPQHF.

The chain has TRBV7-2 and TRBJ2-7; 9 nucleotides line up with TRBD2. The germline V gene encodes CDR1 SGHTA and CDR2 FQGNSA. This CDR3 has 15 amino acids. J gave up 1 base and V 4 bases, and 5 bases lay outside the gene matches. The CDR3 protein is CASSSWTSVSYEQYF. In DNA, the CDR3 is TGTGCCAGCAGCTCCTGGACTAGCGTGTCCTACGAGCAGTACTTC.

The genes are TRBV4-2 and TRBJ2-1; D is perhaps TRBD1 (5 bases). The CDR3 consists of 15 residues. The V gene lost 0 bases and the J gene lost 12 bases, with 18 bases spanning the gap. Germline V gene data show CDR1 as LGHNA and CDR2 as YNFKEQ. The CDR3 reads CASSQDKDRLTGQFF. CDR3 in DNA: TGTGCCAGCAGCCAAGATAAGGACCGTTTAACAGGGCAGTTCTTC.

The gene calls are TRBV6-1 and TRBJ2-3; 9 bases agree with TRBD2. Germline V lookup: CDR1 MNHNS, CDR2 SASEGT. The CDR3 consists of 13 residues. With 10 bases clipped from V and 2 bases from J, the junction kept 4 bases outside the gene matches. DNA for the CDR3: TGTGCCACCCTAGCGGGGCCCACAGATACGCAGTATTTT. Protein: CATLAGPTDTQYF.

This chain links TRBV30 with TRBJ2-7; 15 bases are shared with TRBD2. This CDR3 region has 13 residues. The germline gives CDR1 GTSNPN, CDR2 SVGIG (reference sequence). Losses at the gene ends were 5 bases for V and 13 bases for J; bases not matched to a gene: 9. The CDR3: CAWRKGLAGGEYF. The CDR3 bases are TGTGCCTGGCGTAAGGGACTAGCGGGGGGCGAATACTTC.

The chain carries TRBV28 and TRBJ1-1; D is possibly TRBD1 (6 bases). The V end was cut by 3 bases, the J end by 5 bases, with 22 bases between. The CDR3 sequence is 17 residues long. The germline gives CDR1 MDHEN, CDR2 SYDVKM. The CDR3 DNA is TGTGCCAGCAGTTTCCCCCCCGGGGGGCCCGAACAGACTGAAGCTTTCTTT. Protein product: CASSFPPGGPEQTEAFF.

The chain has TRBV7-3 and TRBJ1-2; D is unclear. Germline CDR1 SGHTA, CDR2 FQGTGA. The CDR3 length is 14 residues. Trimming took 2 bases from V and 8 from J, leaving 15 bases between them. CDR3 nucleotide sequence: TGTGCCAGCAGCTTAGGAGGCAGGTCGGGGGGCTACACCTTC. Its protein product is CASSLGGRSGGYTF. Looking up the rest from reference TRBV7-3 and TRBJ1-2 gives the full variable domain: GAGVSQTPSNKVTEKGKYVELRCDPISGHTALYWYRQSLGQGPEFLIYFQGTGAADDSGLPNDRFFAVRPEGSVSTLKIQRTERGDSAVYLCASSLGGRSGGYTFGSGTRLTVV.

The CDR3, as DNA: TGCGCCAGCAGCCAAGATTCAGGGGGGCCGTACACAGATACGCAGTATTTT. Translation: CASSQDSGGPYTDTQYF. The rearrangement links TRBV4-1 to TRBJ2-3; weak D call: TRBD1 (7 bases). Germline values: CDR1 MGHRA, CDR2 YSYEKL. Trimming pared 0 bases from V and 2 bases from J, leaving 15 bases between. This CDR3 has 17 residues.

This chain connects TRBV27 to TRBJ1-1; TRBD1 might be the D (5 bases). The CDR3 loop spans 13 amino acids. Trimming removed 3 bases from V and 5 bases from J, with 10 bases in between. Germline V lookup: CDR1 MNHEY, CDR2 SMNVEV (reference sequence). The CDR3 DNA is TGTGCCAGCAGTTTTGGGGGGAGAACTGAAGCTTTCTTT. Its translation: CASSFGGRTEAFF.

This sequence joins TRBV15 and TRBJ1-2; 8 positions agree with TRBD1. V trimming: 1 base; J trimming: 5 bases; junction bases outside the gene matches: 15. Germline-derived CDR1 and CDR2 are LNHNV and YYDKDF (reference sequence). The CDR3 totals 18 residues. The CDR3 nucleotides are TGTGCCACCAGCAGAGCAGGGGGCAGGGGGCCCCTCCCATATGGCTACACCTTC. The encoded protein is CATSRAGGRGPLPYGYTF. The entire variable domain, with the rest obtained from reference TRBV15 and TRBJ1-2, is as follows: DAMVIQNPRYQVTQFGKPVTLSCSQTLNHNVMYWYQQKSSQAPKLLFHYYDKDFNNEADTPDNFQSRRPNTSFCFLDIRSPGLGDTAMYLCATSRAGGRGPLPYGYTFGSGTRLTVV.

This chain links TRBV6-1 with TRBJ2-1, with 8 bases fitting TRBD1. V shed 5 bases, J shed 0 bases, and the junction held 21 bases outside the gene matches. Germline V gene data show CDR1 as MNHNS and CDR2 as SASEGT. This CDR3 is built from 21 residues. The CDR3 loop reads CASSQGGTGQVKGCSYNEQFF. CDR3 sequence (DNA): TGTGCCAGCAGTCAAGGGGGTACGGGACAGGTCAAGGGCTGCTCCTACAATGAGCAGTTCTTC.

This chain connects TRBV4-3 to TRBJ2-1, with D perhaps TRBD2 (6 bases). The germline V and J ends were trimmed by 2 bases and 6 bases, with 17 bases remaining between them. Germline-derived CDR1 and CDR2 are LGHNA and YSLEER. This CDR3 has 16 amino acids. The CDR3 nucleotides read TGCGCCAGCAGCCAACGTAGACTAGGGTGGCGCAATGAGCAGTTCTTC. Translated: CASSQRRLGWRNEQFF.

The chain has TRBV5-1 and TRBJ1-4; 10 nucleotides agree with TRBD1. The CDR3 runs 16 residues. V trimming: 1 base; J trimming: 7 bases; junction bases outside the gene matches: 7. The germline CDR1 and CDR2 sequences are SGHRS and YFSETQ. The CDR3 loop is CASSLSRTGGSEKLFF. In DNA, the CDR3 is TGCGCCAGCAGCTTGTCCCGGACAGGGGGTAGTGAAAAACTGTTTTTT.

The chain combines TRBV5-5 with TRBJ2-7, with 8 bases matching TRBD2. The trim removed 4 bases at V and 5 bases at J, leaving 11 bases unmatched. The CDR3 has 15 amino acids. The V gene's germline CDR1 is SGHKS and CDR2 YYEKEE (reference sequence). The CDR3 DNA is TGTGCCAGCAGCCACCCGGGAGGGCTGGGCCACGAGCAGTACTTC. This sequence encodes CASSHPGGLGHEQYF.

This clone has only one observation. The J gene is TRBJ1-1, the V gene TRBV5-6; 9 nucleotides align to TRBD1. Germline V lookup: CDR1 SGHDT, CDR2 YYEEEE. Trimming took 4 bases from V and 0 from J; bases not matched to a gene: 7. The CDR3 extends over 16 amino acids. In nucleotides, the CDR3 is TGTGCCAGCAGCAGACGGACAGGGGTAATGAACACTGAAGCTTTCTTT. It encodes CASSRRTGVMNTEAFF.

The genes are TRBV30 and TRBJ1-2, with D perhaps matching TRBD1 (5 bases). The CDR3 is 11 residues long. Germline CDR1 reads GTSNPN; CDR2 reads SVGIG (reference sequence). Between the trimmed V and J ends, which lost 1 base and 10 bases, there was a span of 10 bases. This CDR3 is CAWSGVGVYTF. The CDR3 DNA reads TGTGCCTGGAGTGGAGTAGGGGTCTACACCTTC.

This chain joins TRBV7-9 and TRBJ2-7; 11 bases are a match to TRBD1. J gave up 7 bases and V 5 bases, and 13 bases lay outside the gene matches. The length of the CDR3 is 16 residues. CDR1 and CDR2 (germline): SEHNR, FQNEAQ (reference sequence). The CDR3 loop reads CASSPLGGTGGREQYF. The CDR3 nucleotides read TGTGCCAGCAGCCCCCTTGGGGGGACAGGGGGTAGGGAGCAGTACTTC.